This section outlines one TCR beta chain sequence together with its context. Its antigen is still unknown. Sequencing ends 3 residues short of the CDR3 end; the germline J gene provides the rest. Germline CDR1 MDHEN, CDR2 SYDVKM. Trimming left V 10 bases short and J 6 bases short, with 13 bases between. This CDR3 comprises 12 residues. The data derive from a study of T cells in women clearing cervical HPV infection. Study summary: No precancer developed; the control's incident HPV16 infection cleared within 12 months. Only a few women had HLA typing results available. Whole-study results and caveats: Repertoire richness, not evenness, was significantly elevated in CIN3+ cases versus controls.

HPV was found by MY09/MY11 PCR and dot-blot genotyping. Clones were read by immunoSEQ multiplex PCR, and TCRdb kept only the in-frame ones, dropping some. This table lists 30,000 to 35,000 clones. V gene TRBV28 combines with J gene TRBJ2-4; D is possibly TRBD1 (5 bases). Sequencing was carried out using blood buffy coat. The source is a woman between 18 and 70 years old with a cervical HPV16 infection that either progressed to CIN3+ or cleared (not recorded which). CDR3: CATTGRLNIQYF. Incomplete CDR3 DNA: TGTGCCACCACAGGCAGATTAAACATT.